This T cell receptor (beta chain) was identified in a study of T-cell memory formation after mild COVID-19. Study findings and constraints: Pre-infection memory showed some responding clones, and this suggested that cross-reactive memory joined. CD8+ contracting clones occupied EMRA, while CD4+ ones occupied mainly CM and EM. Balance between CD4 and CD8 was seen in clones contracting day 15 to 85, and a CD4+ lean was seen in later expanders.

This clonotype has only a few counts. Its antigen is not known. Germline CDR1 LGHNA, CDR2 YSLEER. V was pared by 0 bases and J by 3 bases, with 15 bases between. The CDR3 is made up of 17 amino acids. 5'RACE, which relied on constant-segment primers, yielded TCR alpha and TCR beta cDNA libraries carrying sample barcodes and UMIs. TCRdb used MiXCR to reprocess the 5' RACE reads, holding one entry per CDR3 protein. The sample has more than 300,000 distinct CDR3 sequences; 20% to 25% are singletons. This TCR derives from a man between 18 and 35 years old who had mild COVID-19 (a few samples of this study predate the infection). Cell type and time point are not known. The rearrangement uses TRBV4-3 and TRBJ2-1; D may be TRBD2 (6 bases). Input material: PBMCs or a T cell subset sorted from them (not recorded which). CDR3 protein: CASSQDLGGANYNEQFF. The CDR3 DNA follows: TGCGCCAGCAGCCAAGATCTAGGCGGGGCGAACTACAATGAGCAGTTCTTC.